This T cell receptor beta chain was sequenced for a study of blood T cell repertoires in COVID-19. Looking at the study overall: Sample material is recorded as cDNA or gDNA derived from T cells, B-cell-depleted T cells, or PBMCs.

Libraries were prepared by immunoSEQ multiplex PCR; TCRdb keeps only in-frame clonotypes and omits some of them. This table has 120,000 or so clones, approximately 86% appearing once. With 6 bases removed from V and 5 bases from J, the gap between germline ends came to 17 bases. Germline V CDR1 and CDR2: SGHTA, FQGTGA. The CDR3 runs 14 residues. The V gene is TRBV7-3, the J gene TRBJ2-7, with D uncertain. The clonotype comes from a woman in her forties or fifties with active or convalescent COVID-19. Input material: peripheral blood. CDR3 region: CASSPSPARDEQYF. The CDR3 bases are TGTGCCAGCAGTCCCAGTCCAGCTCGGGACGAGCAGTACTTC.